These T cell receptor beta chains were read from a single sample in a study of T cell responses to AZD1222 COVID-19 vaccine. Using immunoSEQ multiplex PCR, the repertoire was profiled, and TCRdb retains in-frame clones only, with some absent. The sample has about 150,000 clones; 88% are singletons. Sample: peripheral blood, taken 28 days after the second dose of the MenACWY control vaccine. These receptor sequences come from an adult who received the MenACWY meningococcal vaccine as a control. Both conserved end residues are part of each CDR3. Fields, in order: D gene, J gene, V gene, clone size, CDR3 protein, CDR3 DNA. A D gene is named only where the DNA matches it firmly. Size tells how often a clone was seen (once, few, many) or the class of an expanded clone, and some rows leave it out.

d_gene: .
j_gene: TRBJ1-5
v_gene: TRBV4-3
abundance: .
CDR3aa: CASSQDLRRVNQPQHF
CDR3nt: TGCGCCAGCAGCCAAGACTTGAGGAGGGTCAATCAGCCCCAGCATTTT

d_gene: TRBD2
j_gene: TRBJ2-3
v_gene: TRBV7-9
abundance: .
CDR3aa: CASSSVAGGTDTQYF
CDR3nt: TGTGCCAGCAGCAGCGTGGCGGGAGGCACAGATACGCAGTATTTT

d_gene: TRBD1
j_gene: TRBJ1-6
v_gene: TRBV4-1
abundance: .
CDR3aa: CASSQQGAQGSPLHF
CDR3nt: TGCGCCAGCAGCCAACAGGGGGCTCAGGGTTCACCCCTCCACTTT

d_gene: .
j_gene: TRBJ1-1
v_gene: TRBV7-3
abundance: .
CDR3aa: CASSLSRNTEAFF
CDR3nt: TGTGCCAGCAGCTTAAGCAGGAACACTGAAGCTTTCTTT

d_gene: .
j_gene: TRBJ1-2
v_gene: TRBV12-5
abundance: .
CDR3aa: CASGLGGTESGYTF
CDR3nt: TGTGCTAGTGGTTTGGGGGGAACGGAGAGTGGCTACACCTTC

d_gene: .
j_gene: TRBJ2-2
v_gene: TRBV5-1
abundance: once
CDR3aa: CASNKGMNTGELFF
CDR3nt: TGCGCCAGCAATAAGGGGATGAACACCGGGGAGCTGTTTTTT

d_gene: .
j_gene: TRBJ1-2
v_gene: TRBV30
abundance: .
CDR3aa: CAWSSGLTVGGYTF
CDR3nt: TGTGCCTGGAGTTCGGGCCTGACGGTTGGTGGCTACACCTTC

d_gene: TRBD2
j_gene: TRBJ2-1
v_gene: TRBV6-2/TRBV6-3
abundance: .
CDR3aa: CASSYSYQRGQQFF
CDR3nt: TGTGCCAGCAGTTATTCATACCAGCGGGGGCAGCAGTTCTTC

d_gene: TRBD1
j_gene: TRBJ2-5
v_gene: TRBV5-1
abundance: .
CDR3aa: CASSGPGGTLKETQYF
CDR3nt: TGCGCCAGCAGCGGCCCAGGGGGCACGTTGAAAGAGACCCAGTACTTC

d_gene: TRBD1
j_gene: TRBJ1-2
v_gene: TRBV7-8
abundance: .
CDR3aa: CASSLDRGYGYTF
CDR3nt: TGTGCCAGCAGCTTGGACAGGGGGTATGGCTACACCTTC

d_gene: TRBD2
j_gene: TRBJ2-1
v_gene: TRBV11-3
abundance: .
CDR3aa: CASSLDSASGVGEQFF
CDR3nt: TGTGCCAGCAGCTTAGATTCGGCTAGCGGGGTCGGTGAGCAGTTCTTC

d_gene: .
j_gene: TRBJ1-1
v_gene: TRBV30
abundance: .
CDR3aa: CAWRGGGRDTEAFF
CDR3nt: TGTGCCTGGCGAGGGGGGGGCAGGGACACTGAAGCTTTCTTT

d_gene: TRBD1
j_gene: TRBJ2-7
v_gene: TRBV11-3
abundance: .
CDR3aa: CASSPRDRAPAEQYF
CDR3nt: TGTGCCAGCAGCCCCCGGGACAGGGCCCCCGCCGAGCAGTACTTC

d_gene: TRBD1
j_gene: TRBJ1-6
v_gene: TRBV6-5
abundance: .
CDR3aa: CASRDRAGNSPLHF
CDR3nt: TGTGCCAGCAGGGACAGGGCGGGTAATTCACCCCTCCACTTT

d_gene: .
j_gene: TRBJ2-7
v_gene: TRBV5-5
abundance: .
CDR3aa: CASSPGAQDSYEQYF
CDR3nt: TGTGCCAGCAGCCCGGGGGCACAGGACTCCTACGAGCAGTACTTC

d_gene: .
j_gene: TRBJ1-6
v_gene: TRBV4-2
abundance: .
CDR3aa: CASSQEDSFNSPLHF
CDR3nt: TGTGCCAGCAGCCAAGAAGACAGCTTTAATTCACCCCTCCACTTT

d_gene: TRBD2
j_gene: TRBJ2-1
v_gene: TRBV3-1/TRBV3-2
abundance: .
CDR3aa: CASSQDAGEPYNEQFF
CDR3nt: TGTGCCAGCAGCCAAGATGCGGGGGAGCCTTACAATGAGCAGTTCTTC

d_gene: .
j_gene: TRBJ1-1
v_gene: TRBV4-2
abundance: .
CDR3aa: CASGVAGLAEAFF
CDR3nt: TGTGCCAGCGGGGTGGCAGGCCTGGCTGAAGCTTTCTTT

d_gene: TRBD2
j_gene: TRBJ2-4
v_gene: TRBV14
abundance: .
CDR3aa: CASSPIKPGLAENIQYF
CDR3nt: TGTGCCAGCAGCCCTATAAAACCCGGACTAGCGGAAAACATTCAGTACTTC

d_gene: .
j_gene: TRBJ2-5
v_gene: TRBV27
abundance: .
CDR3aa: CASKFNMAETQYF
CDR3nt: TGTGCCAGCAAGTTTAATATGGCGGAGACCCAGTACTTC

d_gene: .
j_gene: TRBJ1-1
v_gene: TRBV19
abundance: .
CDR3aa: CASRDRTGLDRAFF
CDR3nt: TGTGCCAGTAGGGACCGGACGGGACTGGATCGAGCTTTCTTT

d_gene: .
j_gene: TRBJ1-1
v_gene: TRBV28
abundance: .
CDR3aa: CASSVQGRAEAFF
CDR3nt: TGTGCCAGCAGTGTACAGGGTCGGGCTGAAGCTTTCTTT

d_gene: .
j_gene: TRBJ2-1
v_gene: TRBV7-9
abundance: .
CDR3aa: CASSSEAGTAPYNEQFF
CDR3nt: TGTGCCAGCAGCTCCGAGGCTGGGACCGCTCCCTACAATGAGCAGTTCTTC

d_gene: .
j_gene: TRBJ2-7
v_gene: TRBV27
abundance: .
CDR3aa: CASSLKRFSSYEQYF
CDR3nt: TGTGCCAGCAGTTTAAAGAGGTTTAGCTCCTACGAGCAGTACTTC

d_gene: TRBD1
j_gene: TRBJ1-5
v_gene: TRBV19
abundance: .
CDR3aa: CASLRDRYSNQPQHF
CDR3nt: TGTGCCAGTCTTAGGGACAGATATAGCAATCAGCCCCAGCATTTT

d_gene: .
j_gene: TRBJ2-7
v_gene: TRBV27
abundance: .
CDR3aa: CASTFSPGSNEQYF
CDR3nt: TGTGCCAGCACCTTCAGCCCAGGGAGCAACGAGCAGTACTTC

d_gene: .
j_gene: TRBJ2-2
v_gene: TRBV6-4
abundance: few
CDR3aa: CASSDSIFDTGELFF
CDR3nt: TGTGCCAGCAGTGACTCGATATTCGACACCGGGGAGCTGTTTTTT

d_gene: TRBD1
j_gene: TRBJ1-6
v_gene: TRBV5-4
abundance: .
CDR3aa: CASSFLSGGGSPLHF
CDR3nt: TGTGCCAGCAGCTTCCTATCAGGGGGAGGTTCACCCCTCCACTTT

d_gene: .
j_gene: TRBJ2-2
v_gene: TRBV7-2
abundance: once
CDR3aa: CASSSDSHTGELFF
CDR3nt: TGTGCCAGCAGCTCCGACAGCCACACCGGGGAGCTGTTTTTT

d_gene: .
j_gene: TRBJ1-6
v_gene: TRBV27
abundance: .
CDR3aa: CASSLAGIRSPLHF
CDR3nt: TGTGCCAGCAGTTTAGCAGGGATCCGTTCACCCCTCCACTTT

d_gene: .
j_gene: TRBJ2-1
v_gene: TRBV3-1/TRBV3-2
abundance: .
CDR3aa: CASSQRGNSYNEQFF
CDR3nt: TGTGCCAGCAGCCAACGGGGGAACTCCTACAATGAGCAGTTCTTC

d_gene: .
j_gene: TRBJ2-7
v_gene: TRBV3-1/TRBV3-2
abundance: .
CDR3aa: CASSLDLISYEQYF
CDR3nt: TGTGCCAGCAGCCTAGACTTAATCTCCTACGAGCAGTACTTC

d_gene: TRBD1
j_gene: TRBJ1-1
v_gene: TRBV27
abundance: .
CDR3aa: CASSLWDRGTEAFF
CDR3nt: TGTGCCAGCAGTTTATGGGACAGGGGCACTGAAGCTTTCTTT

d_gene: .
j_gene: TRBJ1-2
v_gene: TRBV29-1
abundance: .
CDR3aa: CSAGPGPNYGYTF
CDR3nt: TGCAGCGCCGGTCCGGGGCCTAACTATGGCTACACCTTC

d_gene: .
j_gene: TRBJ1-1
v_gene: TRBV5-1
abundance: .
CDR3aa: CASSPGGSMNTEAFF
CDR3nt: TGCGCCAGCAGCCCCGGGGGATCCATGAACACTGAAGCTTTCTTT

d_gene: .
j_gene: TRBJ1-1
v_gene: TRBV30
abundance: .
CDR3aa: CAGKTAATEAFF
CDR3nt: TGTGCCGGGAAGACAGCTGCAACTGAAGCTTTCTTT

d_gene: .
j_gene: TRBJ1-5
v_gene: TRBV4-3
abundance: many
CDR3aa: CASSQDWADHSNQPQHF
CDR3nt: TGCGCCAGCAGCCAAGATTGGGCAGACCATAGCAATCAGCCCCAGCATTTT

d_gene: TRBD1
j_gene: TRBJ2-5
v_gene: TRBV6-5
abundance: .
CDR3aa: CASSSRGETQYF
CDR3nt: TGTGCCAGCAGTTCCAGGGGGGAGACCCAGTACTTC

d_gene: .
j_gene: TRBJ1-5
v_gene: TRBV6-1
abundance: few
CDR3aa: CASSEVDGSYNQPQHF
CDR3nt: TGTGCCAGCAGTGAAGTTGACGGGAGCTACAATCAGCCCCAGCATTTT

d_gene: .
j_gene: TRBJ2-5
v_gene: TRBV7-2
abundance: .
CDR3aa: CASSARPSGINQETQYF
CDR3nt: TGTGCCAGCAGCGCGAGACCCTCAGGGATAAATCAAGAGACCCAGTACTTC

d_gene: .
j_gene: TRBJ2-7
v_gene: TRBV12-3/TRBV12-4
abundance: few
CDR3aa: CASTSTESYEQYF
CDR3nt: TGTGCCAGCACTTCCACGGAGTCCTACGAGCAGTACTTC

d_gene: .
j_gene: TRBJ2-2
v_gene: TRBV7-8
abundance: .
CDR3aa: CASSLGTANTGELFF
CDR3nt: TGTGCCAGCAGCTTAGGGACGGCGAACACCGGGGAGCTGTTTTTT